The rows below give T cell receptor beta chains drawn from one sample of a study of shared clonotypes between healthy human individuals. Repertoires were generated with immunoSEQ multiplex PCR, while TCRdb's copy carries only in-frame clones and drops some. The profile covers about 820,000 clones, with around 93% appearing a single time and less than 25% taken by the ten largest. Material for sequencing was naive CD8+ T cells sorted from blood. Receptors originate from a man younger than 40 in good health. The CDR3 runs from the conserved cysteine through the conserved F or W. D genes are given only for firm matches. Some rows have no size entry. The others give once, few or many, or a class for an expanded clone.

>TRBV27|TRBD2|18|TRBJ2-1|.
TGTGCCAGCAGTTTCGGACTAGCGGGAGAATCTATAGACAATGAGCAGTTCTTC
CASSFGLAGESIDNEQFF
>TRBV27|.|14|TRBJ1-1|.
TGTGCCAGCAGTTTCAATCAACTGAACACTGAAGCTTTCTTT
CASSFNQLNTEAFF
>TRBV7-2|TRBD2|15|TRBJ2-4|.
TGTGCCAGCAGCTTAGACGCAACTAGCGGGTACATTCAGTACTTC
CASSLDATSGYIQYF
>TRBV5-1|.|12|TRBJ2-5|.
TGCGCCAGCAGCTTGGGTGCAGAGACCCAGTACTTC
CASSLGAETQYF
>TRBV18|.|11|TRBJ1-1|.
TGTGCCAGCTCACCGGGTATTGAAGCTTTCTTT
CASSPGIEAFF
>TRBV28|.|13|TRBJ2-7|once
TGTGCCAGCAGTCCGCCTACTAGACAAGAGCAGTACTTC
CASSPPTRQEQYF
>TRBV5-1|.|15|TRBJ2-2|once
TGCGCCAGCAGACCCGGGACAACCGAGATCGGGGAGCTGTTTTTT
CASRPGTTEIGELFF
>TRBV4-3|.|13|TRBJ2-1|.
TGCGCCAGCAGCTACAGGGGGGGCGATGAGCAGTTCTTC
CASSYRGGDEQFF
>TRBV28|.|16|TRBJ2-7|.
TGTGCCAGCAGTTTGACCACTCCGAGCCTATCCTACGAGCAGTACTTC
CASSLTTPSLSYEQYF
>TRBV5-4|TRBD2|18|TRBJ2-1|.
TGTGCCAGCAGCTTTAGCGGGAGGGGAGGGTCCGTCTACAATGAGCAGTTCTTC
CASSFSGRGGSVYNEQFF
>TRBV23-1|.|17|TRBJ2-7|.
TGCGCCAGCAGTCAACAGGCCCCCCGCGACAGCCCTACGAGCGCCCACTTC
CASSQQAPRDSPTSAHF
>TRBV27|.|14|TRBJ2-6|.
TGTGCCAGCAGTTCTTCCTCTGGGGCCAACGTCCTGACTTTC
CASSSSSGANVLTF
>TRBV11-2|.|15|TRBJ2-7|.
TGTGCCAGCAGCTTAGATCGGCCCCCGGCCTACGAGCAGTACTTC
CASSLDRPPAYEQYF
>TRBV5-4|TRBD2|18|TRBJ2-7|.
TGTGCCAGCAGCCCCCTTAACACTCTAGCGGACCTCTCCTACGAGCAGTACTTC
CASSPLNTLADLSYEQYF
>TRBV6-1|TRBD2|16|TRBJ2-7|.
TGTGCCAGCAGTGAAGCGCGTCTAGCGGGAGGGTACGAGCAGTACTTC
CASSEARLAGGYEQYF
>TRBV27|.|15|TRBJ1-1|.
TGTGCCAGCAATCCGCTGGACGCCCTGGGAACTGAAGCTTTCTTT
CASNPLDALGTEAFF
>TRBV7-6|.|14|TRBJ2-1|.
TGTGCCAGCAGCTTAGCCGGTTGGGTGGTTGAGCAGTTCTTC
CASSLAGWVVEQFF
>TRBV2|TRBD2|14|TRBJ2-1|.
TGTGCCAGCAGTGAAATAGCGGGAGCTGATGAGCAGTTCTTC
CASSEIAGADEQFF
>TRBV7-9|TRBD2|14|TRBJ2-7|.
TGTGCCAGCAGTGAAGCGGGGAACTCCTACGAGCAGTACTTC
CASSEAGNSYEQYF
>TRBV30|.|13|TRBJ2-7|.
TGTGCCTGGAGTGATACCGTTGCTTACGAGCAGTACTTC
CAWSDTVAYEQYF
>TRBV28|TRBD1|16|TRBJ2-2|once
TGTGCCAGCAGTTCAGGGACAGGGTTCTACACCGGGGAGCTGTTTTTT
CASSSGTGFYTGELFF
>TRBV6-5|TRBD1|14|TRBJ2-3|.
TGTGCCAGCAGTGACGGTTCAGGGGGAGATACGCAGTATTTT
CASSDGSGGDTQYF
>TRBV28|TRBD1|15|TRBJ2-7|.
TGTGCCAGCAGTCCACTTACCGACAGGGACTACGAGCAGTACTTC
CASSPLTDRDYEQYF
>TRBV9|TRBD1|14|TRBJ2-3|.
TGTGCCAGCAGCGCCGACAGGGGGGCAGATACGCAGTATTTT
CASSADRGADTQYF
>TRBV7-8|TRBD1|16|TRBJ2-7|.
TGTGCCAGCAGCTTCCCCCGGACAGGGGAATCAAAAGAGCAGTACTTC
CASSFPRTGESKEQYF
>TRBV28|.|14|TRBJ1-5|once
TGTGCCAGCGCCGTCCCTCCTAGCAATCAGCCCCAGCATTTT
CASAVPPSNQPQHF
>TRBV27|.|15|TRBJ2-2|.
TGTGCCAGCAGCCCCGGCCCACGAAAGACCGGGGAGCTGTTTTTT
CASSPGPRKTGELFF
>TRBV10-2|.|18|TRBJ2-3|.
TGCGCCAGTTGGGCCCCGACCGTCAATAGCCGGATCACAGATACGCAGTATTTT
CASWAPTVNSRITDTQYF
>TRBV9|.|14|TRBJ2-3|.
TGTGCCAGCAGCGTAGATGGCAGGGCTGATACGCAGTATTTT
CASSVDGRADTQYF
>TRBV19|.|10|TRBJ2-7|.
TGTGCCAGTAGTATAGATAAGGGGTACTTC
CASSIDKGYF